This T cell receptor beta chain stems from a study of vaccination and CD4 T cells after COVID-19. Looking at the study overall: Cells were stimulated with overlapping spike peptide pools from SARS-CoV-2, HCoV-NL63, HCoV-OC43 and HCoV-229E.

The treatment is: approximately nine-day PBMC culture with coronavirus spike peptide pools or control peptides (ViraFEST assay). During the years 2011-2018, before the COVID-19 pandemic, the unexposed donor's CD4+ T cells were collected. In its sample, this clonotype was seen a few times. Its antigen is unknown. The Oncomine TCR Beta short-read assay was applied to DNA of cultured CD4+ T cells. Each CDR3 protein is one row after TCRdb ran MiXCR on the PCR reads. The top ten clones hold around 16% of a sample with approximately 7,600 distinct CDR3 sequences, approximately 51% of them seen once. Trimming removed 3 bases at V and 1 base at J, with 18 bases between. This CDR3 region has 17 residues. The germline V gene has CDR1 LNHNV and CDR2 YYDKDF (reference sequence).

This rearrangement joins TRBV15 to TRBJ1-1; perhaps TRBD1 as D (5 bases). The source of this sequence is a human donor in good health. Sequencing was performed on CD4+ T cells from blood, cultured in vitro. The CDR3 is CATSSPSRVRKNTEAFF. The CDR3 DNA is TGTGCCACCAGCAGCCCTTCCAGGGTCAGAAAGAACACTGAAGCTTTCTTT.